These 15 T cell receptor beta chains share one sample of origin, sequenced in a study of T cells in Graves' hyperthyroidism and ophthalmopathy. Amplified TCR beta CDR3 regions came from RNA transcripts. The HTBI primer set served for first-round RT-PCR of the TCR CDR3. TCRdb analysed the multiplex PCR reads with MiXCR anew, one entry per CDR3 protein. The repertoire includes about 620,000 distinct CDR3 sequences, about 17% of them detected once, and 3.5% to 4% sits in the top ten. Material for sequencing was blood. Source of these receptors: a woman between 25 and 40 years old with Graves' hyperthyroidism.

This clonotype came up a few times. The chain links TRBV19 to TRBJ2-7; 8 positions agree with TRBD2. Looked up from germline, CDR1 is LNHDA and CDR2 is SQIVND (reference sequence). With 3 bases clipped from V and 5 bases from J, the junction kept 6 bases outside the gene matches. There are 14 residues in the CDR3. The CDR3 coding sequence is TGTGCCAGTAGTATGGGTGGACTAGCCCACGAGCAGTACTTC. Translating gives CASSMGGLAHEQYF. Supplemented by reference TRBV19 and TRBJ2-7, the full variable domain reads DGGITQSPKYLFRKEGQNVTLSCEQNLNHDAMYWYRQDPGQGLRLIYYSQIVNDFQKGDIAEGYSVSREKKESFPLTVTSAQKNPTAFYLCASSMGGLAHEQYFGPGTRLTVT.

The CDR3 reads CASSPIGTGSTFGNTIYF. The CDR3 nucleotides read TGCGCCAGCAGCCCTATAGGGACAGGGAGTACGTTTGGAAACACCATATATTTT. The rearrangement uses TRBV4-1 and TRBJ1-3, with TRBD1 identical over 9 bases. This CDR3 comprises 18 residues. Germline lookup yields CDR1 MGHRA and CDR2 YSYEKL. Trimming at V came to 4 bases and at J to 3 bases, leaving 13 bases not matched to a gene.

This clonotype has a count of ten or more. This chain connects TRBV24-1 to TRBJ1-2; no clear D. Germline CDR1 and CDR2: KGHDR and SFDVKD. The CDR3 spans 13 residues. The germline V and J ends were trimmed by 5 bases and 5 bases, with 11 bases remaining between them. The CDR3 region is CATSGMGGYGYTF. CDR3 nucleotides: TGTGCCACCAGTGGAATGGGCGGTTATGGCTACACCTTC.

The chain joins TRBV6-1 to TRBJ1-6, with TRBD1 matching 7 bases. Germline V CDR1 and CDR2: MNHNS, SASEGT. CDR3 length equals 14 residues. Trimming at V came to 7 bases and at J to 9 bases, leaving 9 bases not matched to a gene. For the CDR3, the DNA is TGTGCCAGCACCTCGTCAGGGGGAGGTTCACCCCTCCACTTT. This translates into CASTSSGGGSPLHF.

This clonotype has a handful of counts. The V and J genes are TRBV9 and TRBJ1-4, with 12 positions matching TRBD1. Trimming cost V 3 bases and J 6 bases; bases outside gene matches: 3. The V gene's germline CDR1 is SGDLS and CDR2 YYNGEE. The CDR3 has 15 residues. DNA for the CDR3: TGTGCCAGCAGCGGGGACAGGGGGCTGGATGAAAAACTGTTTTTT. Amino acid sequence: CASSGDRGLDEKLFF. The full variable domain, in which reference TRBV9 and TRBJ1-4 provide the parts outside the CDR3, is DSGVTQTPKHLITATGQRVTLRCSPRSGDLSVYWYQQSLDQGLQFLIQYYNGEERAKGNILERFSAQQFPDLHSELNLSSLELGDSALYFCASSGDRGLDEKLFFGSGTQLSVL.

V gene TRBV7-2 combines with J gene TRBJ2-7; TRBD2 aligns across 7 bases. This CDR3 has 17 residues. The germline V gene encodes CDR1 SGHTA and CDR2 FQGNSA. The ends lost 5 bases at V and 4 bases at J; junction bases unmatched: 17. The CDR3 is CASSPGRTGRHRYEQYF. In DNA, the CDR3 is TGTGCCAGCAGCCCAGGGCGAACCGGGAGGCATCGGTACGAGCAGTACTTC.

This clonotype was seen a few times. This chain joins TRBV30 and TRBJ1-1, with 9 bases identical to TRBD1. This CDR3 comprises 13 residues. Trimming cost V 6 bases and J 11 bases; bases outside gene matches: 13. Germline V gene data show CDR1 as GTSNPN and CDR2 as SVGIG (reference sequence). The CDR3 loop is CACKSRDRVFAFF. In DNA, the CDR3 is TGTGCCTGCAAGTCCCGGGACAGGGTTTTCGCTTTCTTT.

The rearrangement joins TRBV6-1 to TRBJ2-1; D gene ambiguous. This CDR3 contains 14 residues. The germline CDR1 and CDR2 sequences are MNHNS and SASEGT. V was clipped by 7 bases and J by 1 base, with 11 bases between them. The CDR3 protein is CASTRLESYNEQFF. The CDR3 region has the DNA TGTGCCAGCACCCGCCTGGAGTCCTACAATGAGCAGTTCTTC.

Ten or more counts support this clonotype. The genes are TRBV30 and TRBJ1-1; no clear D. Germline loops: CDR1 GTSNPN, CDR2 SVGIG (reference sequence). The CDR3 has 11 amino acids. The ends were cut back, 2 bases at V and 7 bases at J, with 8 bases in the middle. The chain's CDR3 is CAWSQEHEAFF. The CDR3 DNA follows: TGTGCCTGGAGTCAAGAACATGAAGCTTTCTTT.

The rearrangement joins TRBV5-1 to TRBJ2-6; the D gene is possibly TRBD1 (6 bases). CDR3 length: 16 amino acids. V was trimmed by 2 bases and J by 4 bases, leaving 13 bases between them. CDR1 SGHRS and CDR2 YFSETQ come from the germline V gene. The CDR3 nucleotides are TGCGCCAGCAGCTTACAGGGTTCCGGGGGGGCCAACGTCCTGACTTTC. This codes for CASSLQGSGGANVLTF.

This clonotype was found a few times. CDR3 protein: CASSLSSGNLYEQFF. The CDR3 region has the DNA TGCGCCAGCAGCTTGTCTAGCGGGAACCTTTATGAGCAGTTCTTC. The V call is TRBV5-1, the J call TRBJ2-1, with 9 bases that match TRBD2. Germline values: CDR1 SGHRS, CDR2 YFSETQ. The trim removed 1 base at V and 8 bases at J, leaving 7 bases unmatched. The CDR3 covers 15 residues.

This clonotype was observed at least ten times. This chain connects TRBV12-3 or TRBV12-4 to TRBJ1-4; no clear D. The CDR3 is 14 residues long. V was shortened by 5 bases and J by 4 bases, with 11 bases between the two germline ends. CDR3 in amino acids: CASSLASINEKLFF. The CDR3 DNA is TGTGCCAGCAGTCTCGCCAGTATTAATGAAAAACTGTTTTTT.

V gene TRBV7-9 combines with J gene TRBJ1-4; a possible D gene is TRBD1 (5 bases). This CDR3 contains 13 residues. Trimming stripped 5 bases from V and 11 bases from J, with 15 bases between. Germline V gene lookup returns CDR1 SEHNR and CDR2 FQNEAQ (reference sequence). For the CDR3, the DNA is TGTGCCAGCAGCAAGGACATCCCCGGGAAACTGTTTTTT. It yields the protein CASSKDIPGKLFF. The entire variable domain, with the rest obtained from reference TRBV7-9 and TRBJ1-4, is as follows: DTGVSQNPRHKITKRGQNVTFRCDPISEHNRLYWYRQTLGQGPEFLTYFQNEAQLEKSRLLSDRFSAERPKGSFSTLEIQRTEQGDSAMYLCASSKDIPGKLFFGSGTQLSVL.

This clonotype was observed many times. The V and J genes are TRBV18 and TRBJ2-7; TRBD1 aligns across 8 bases. Losses at the gene ends were 2 bases for V and 4 bases for J; bases not matched to a gene: 7. Germline CDR1 and CDR2: KGHSH and LQKENI. There are 15 residues in the CDR3. This chain's CDR3 is CASSPTGQGAYEQYF. The CDR3 DNA reads TGTGCCAGCTCACCAACAGGGCAGGGGGCATACGAGCAGTACTTC.

CDR3 region: CSARLAGVPREQFF. CDR3 DNA: TGCAGTGCTAGACTGGCGGGCGTCCCCCGGGAGCAGTTCTTC. The chain employs TRBV20-1 and TRBJ2-1; maybe TRBD2 (5 bases). CDR1 is DFQATT and CDR2 is SNEGSKA in the germline V gene (reference sequence). The CDR3 has 14 residues. V gave up 2 bases and J gave up 10 bases, with 18 bases separating them.